A selection of T cell receptor beta chains follows, all from one sample in a study of blood T cell repertoires in COVID-19. TCRdb's table, derived via immunoSEQ multiplex PCR, lists solely in-frame clones and lacks some. The sample has roughly 14,000 clones, 90% seen once. The sequenced material came from peripheral blood. Receptors originate from a human donor in a cohort sampled during active COVID-19. Both conserved end residues are part of each CDR3. The order of the fields is V gene, clone size, D gene, J gene, CDR3 protein, CDR3 DNA. The D gene is left open where the match is weak. Some rows mark clone size as missing; the rest say once, few, many or name a class of expanded clone.

TRBV28	.	.	TRBJ2-7	CASSFPKPPYEQYF	TGTGCCAGCAGTTTCCCAAAGCCGCCCTACGAGCAGTACTTC
TRBV6-5	.	.	TRBJ1-3	CASSYQGLGGNTIYF	TGTGCCAGCAGTTACCAGGGCCTCGGAGGGAACACCATATATTTT
TRBV19	.	.	TRBJ1-5	CASSNSFGGAGNQPQHF	TGTGCCAGTAGTAATTCGTTTGGGGGCGCAGGCAATCAGCCCCAGCATTTT
TRBV6-5	.	.	TRBJ2-3	CASSRSGYITDTQYF	TGTGCCAGCAGCAGATCGGGGTATATCACAGATACGCAGTATTTT
TRBV19	.	TRBD2	TRBJ2-7	CASSMTSASYEQYF	TGTGCCAGTAGTATGACTAGCGCCTCCTACGAGCAGTACTTC
TRBV6-5	few	TRBD2	TRBJ2-2	CASGKREGTGELFF	TGTGCCAGCGGTAAGAGGGAGGGCACCGGGGAGCTGTTTTTT
TRBV6-1	few	.	TRBJ1-1	CASSETGWNTEAFF	TGTGCCAGCAGTGAAACAGGGTGGAACACTGAAGCTTTCTTT
TRBV7-8	.	TRBD2	TRBJ2-1	CASSLGATTSGYNEQFF	TGTGCCAGCAGCTTAGGGGCAACAACTAGCGGCTACAATGAGCAGTTCTTC
TRBV7-7	.	.	TRBJ2-5	CASSIDRSQETQYF	TGTGCTAGCAGCATAGACAGGAGCCAAGAGACCCAGTACTTC
TRBV28	.	TRBD2	TRBJ2-7	CASSLLRAGGPYEQYF	TGTGCCAGCAGTCTCCTGAGGGCGGGAGGACCCTACGAGCAGTACTTC
TRBV2	.	.	TRBJ2-7	CASSADSPSYEQYF	TGTGCCAGCAGTGCCGACAGTCCCTCCTACGAGCAGTACTTC
TRBV28	.	.	TRBJ1-6	CASSSDSNSPLHF	TGTGCCAGCAGTTCCGACAGTAATTCACCCCTCCACTTT
TRBV5-1	.	TRBD1	TRBJ2-1	CASSIEGQLYNEQFF	TGCGCCAGCAGCATAGAGGGACAGCTATACAATGAGCAGTTCTTC
TRBV5-6	.	.	TRBJ2-5	CASSLEGLLQETQYF	TGTGCCAGCAGCTTGGAGGGACTCTTACAAGAGACCCAGTACTTC
TRBV5-1	.	TRBD2	TRBJ2-2	CASSLRLAGPGELFF	TGCGCCAGCAGCTTGAGGCTAGCGGGGCCCGGGGAGCTGTTTTTT
TRBV7-8	.	TRBD1	TRBJ1-5	CASSFDRASNQPQHF	TGTGCCAGCAGCTTCGACAGGGCCAGCAATCAGCCCCAGCATTTT
TRBV4-3	.	.	TRBJ2-2	CASSQDLRNTGELFF	TGCGCCAGCAGCCAAGATCTCAGGAACACCGGGGAGCTGTTTTTT
TRBV2	.	.	TRBJ2-7	CASGGQYYEQYF	TGTGCCAGCGGGGGACAATACTACGAGCAGTACTTC
TRBV6-4	.	.	TRBJ2-7	CASSEPYSSSYEQYF	TGTGCCAGCAGTGAACCGTATAGCAGCTCCTACGAGCAGTACTTC
TRBV5-4	.	.	TRBJ1-2	CASSLGAGSYGYTF	TGTGCCAGCAGCTTGGGGGCAGGCTCCTATGGCTACACCTTC
TRBV19	few	.	TRBJ2-1	CASSIGETRNNEQFF	TGTGCCAGTAGTATTGGAGAAACTAGAAACAATGAGCAGTTCTTC
TRBV2	.	.	TRBJ2-7	CASTYSGAYYEQYF	TGTGCCAGCACTTACTCAGGGGCTTATTACGAGCAGTACTTC
TRBV10-3	.	.	TRBJ2-7	CAISAKQGWDEQYF	TGTGCCATCAGTGCCAAGCAGGGGTGGGACGAGCAGTACTTC
TRBV7-2	once	TRBD1	TRBJ1-5	CASSLGQGSAQPQHF	TGTGCCAGCAGCCTCGGACAGGGCTCGGCTCAGCCCCAGCATTTT
TRBV7-8	.	.	TRBJ2-5	CASSLGRVSETQYF	TGTGCCAGCAGCTTAGGGAGGGTATCCGAGACCCAGTACTTC
TRBV28	.	.	TRBJ2-5	CASSLSSPRQETQYF	TGTGCCAGCAGTTTATCTAGCCCGCGCCAAGAGACCCAGTACTTC
TRBV6-5	.	.	TRBJ2-1	CASSYLESGRYEQFF	TGTGCCAGCAGTTACCTCGAATCGGGGAGATATGAGCAGTTCTTC
TRBV29-1	.	TRBD1	TRBJ1-4	CSVSQTGRFEKLFF	TGCAGCGTCTCTCAGACAGGGAGGTTTGAAAAACTGTTTTTT
TRBV6-5	.	.	TRBJ2-1	CASIGVFFYNEQFF	TGTGCCAGCATCGGGGTTTTTTTCTACAATGAGCAGTTCTTC
TRBV5-5	.	.	TRBJ1-2	CASSLDGANYGYTF	TGTGCCAGCAGCTTAGACGGGGCTAACTATGGCTACACCTTC
TRBV6-5	.	TRBD1	TRBJ1-6	CASSYSRTGDSPLHF	TGTGCCAGCAGTTACTCTCGGACAGGGGATTCACCCCTCCACTTT
TRBV7-2	.	.	TRBJ2-3	CASSSTRGSTDTQYF	TGTGCCAGCAGCTCCACCAGGGGAAGCACAGATACGCAGTATTTT
TRBV7-3	.	.	TRBJ2-5	CASSPQKEGETQYF	TGTGCCAGCAGCCCACAAAAGGAGGGGGAGACCCAGTACTTC
TRBV2	.	TRBD2	TRBJ2-1	CASSSGTSGGLYNEQFF	TGTGCCAGCAGCTCCGGGACTAGCGGGGGGTTATACAATGAGCAGTTCTTC
TRBV6-1	.	.	TRBJ1-5	CASSEKGGGVSNQPQHF	TGTGCCAGCAGTGAAAAGGGGGGAGGGGTCAGCAATCAGCCCCAGCATTTT
TRBV5-1	.	.	TRBJ2-7	CASSPQTVSYEQYF	TGCGCCAGCAGCCCCCAGACAGTATCCTACGAGCAGTACTTC
TRBV28	.	.	TRBJ1-2	CASRSPGGSEGYTF	TGTGCCAGCAGGTCCCCCGGGGGTTCAGAGGGCTACACCTTC
TRBV3-1/TRBV3-2	once	TRBD2	TRBJ2-5	CASSPPTSRRGETQYF	TGTGCCAGCAGCCCTCCGACTAGCCGGAGAGGGGAGACCCAGTACTTC
TRBV7-2	.	TRBD2	TRBJ2-5	CASSPDQFREGTQYF	TGTGCCAGCAGCCCAGACCAATTCCGGGAGGGGACCCAGTACTTC
TRBV28	.	TRBD2	TRBJ2-1	CASSLLAGYYNEQFF	TGTGCCAGCAGTTTACTAGCGGGGTACTACAATGAGCAGTTCTTC
TRBV2	.	.	TRBJ2-7	CASSVEGYEQYF	TGTGCCAGCAGTGTGGAGGGCTACGAGCAGTACTTC
TRBV5-4	.	TRBD1	TRBJ2-7	CASSYRGVAYEQYF	TGTGCCAGCAGCTACAGGGGTGTGGCGTACGAGCAGTACTTC
TRBV19	.	.	TRBJ1-5	CASSITQYSNQPQHF	TGTGCCAGTAGTATTACACAATATAGCAATCAGCCCCAGCATTTT
TRBV6-5	.	.	TRBJ1-1	CASSLQGRTEAFF	TGTGCCAGCAGTCTGCAGGGAAGGACTGAAGCTTTCTTT
TRBV5-1	large	.	TRBJ2-7	CASSYGGASYEQYF	TGCGCCAGCAGCTACGGGGGAGCGTCCTACGAGCAGTACTTC
TRBV18	.	TRBD2	TRBJ2-5	CASSLAGGQETQYF	TGTGCCAGCTCTCTAGCGGGGGGACAAGAGACCCAGTACTTC
TRBV12-5	.	.	TRBJ2-2	CASGLSLTGNAGELFF	TGTGCTAGTGGTTTGTCTCTAACAGGAAACGCCGGGGAGCTGTTTTTT
TRBV9	.	.	TRBJ1-5	CASIETAAGKVLSNQPQHF	TGTGCCAGCATCGAAACCGCGGCAGGGAAAGTTTTGAGCAATCAGCCCCAGCATTTT
TRBV19	.	TRBD2	TRBJ2-2	CASSISGGAYTGELFF	TGTGCCAGTAGTATCTCGGGGGGGGCGTACACCGGGGAGCTGTTTTTT
TRBV4-3	.	.	TRBJ1-5	CASSPSEVEPQHF	TGCGCCAGCAGCCCAAGCGAGGTGGAGCCCCAGCATTTT
TRBV11-3	.	.	TRBJ2-3	CASSLVGRGSPDTQYF	TGTGCCAGCAGCTTAGTGGGCAGGGGTAGTCCAGATACGCAGTATTTT
TRBV2	once	.	TRBJ1-2	CASSEEPPYGYTF	TGTGCCAGCAGTGAAGAGCCCCCCTATGGCTACACCTTC
TRBV29-1	.	.	TRBJ2-7	CSVPLTGSSYEQYF	TGCAGCGTTCCCCTGACAGGAAGCTCCTACGAGCAGTACTTC
TRBV19	.	.	TRBJ1-4	CASTNRGGGEKLFF	TGTGCCAGTACCAATCGGGGGGGCGGTGAAAAACTGTTTTTT
TRBV5-4	.	TRBD2	TRBJ2-1	CASKLESGSNEQFF	TGTGCCAGCAAGCTAGAAAGCGGGAGCAATGAGCAGTTCTTC
TRBV2	once	.	TRBJ2-7	CASRRTEEQYF	TGTGCCAGCCGGAGGACAGAAGAGCAGTACTTC
TRBV7-8	.	.	TRBJ1-5	CASSLTLAAINQPQHF	TGTGCCAGCAGCTTGACATTAGCGGCAATTAATCAGCCCCAGCATTTT
TRBV2	.	TRBD2	TRBJ2-3	CASSPLAGVGTDTQYF	TGTGCCAGCAGTCCTCTAGCGGGAGTGGGCACAGATACGCAGTATTTT
TRBV28	.	TRBD2	TRBJ2-1	CASSPYLAGGDNEQFF	TGTGCCAGCAGTCCCTACCTAGCGGGAGGTGACAATGAGCAGTTCTTC